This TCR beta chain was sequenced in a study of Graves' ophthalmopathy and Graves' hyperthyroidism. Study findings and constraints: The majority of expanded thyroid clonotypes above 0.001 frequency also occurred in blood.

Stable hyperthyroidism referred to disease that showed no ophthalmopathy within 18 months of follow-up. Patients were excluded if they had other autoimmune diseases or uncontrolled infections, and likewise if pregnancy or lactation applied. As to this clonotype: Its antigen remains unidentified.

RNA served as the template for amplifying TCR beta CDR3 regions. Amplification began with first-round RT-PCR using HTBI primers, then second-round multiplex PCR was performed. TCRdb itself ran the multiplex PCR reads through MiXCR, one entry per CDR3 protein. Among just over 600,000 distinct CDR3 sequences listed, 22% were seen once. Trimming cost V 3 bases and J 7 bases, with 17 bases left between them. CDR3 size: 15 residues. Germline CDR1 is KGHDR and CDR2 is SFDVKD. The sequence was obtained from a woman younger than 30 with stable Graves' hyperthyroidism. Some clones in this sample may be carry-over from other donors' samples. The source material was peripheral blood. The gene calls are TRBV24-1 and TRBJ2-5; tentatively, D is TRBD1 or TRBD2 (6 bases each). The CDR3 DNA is TGTGCCACCAGTGATCTTCAGAGGGGGACTTGGACCCAGTACTTC. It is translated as CATSDLQRGTWTQYF.